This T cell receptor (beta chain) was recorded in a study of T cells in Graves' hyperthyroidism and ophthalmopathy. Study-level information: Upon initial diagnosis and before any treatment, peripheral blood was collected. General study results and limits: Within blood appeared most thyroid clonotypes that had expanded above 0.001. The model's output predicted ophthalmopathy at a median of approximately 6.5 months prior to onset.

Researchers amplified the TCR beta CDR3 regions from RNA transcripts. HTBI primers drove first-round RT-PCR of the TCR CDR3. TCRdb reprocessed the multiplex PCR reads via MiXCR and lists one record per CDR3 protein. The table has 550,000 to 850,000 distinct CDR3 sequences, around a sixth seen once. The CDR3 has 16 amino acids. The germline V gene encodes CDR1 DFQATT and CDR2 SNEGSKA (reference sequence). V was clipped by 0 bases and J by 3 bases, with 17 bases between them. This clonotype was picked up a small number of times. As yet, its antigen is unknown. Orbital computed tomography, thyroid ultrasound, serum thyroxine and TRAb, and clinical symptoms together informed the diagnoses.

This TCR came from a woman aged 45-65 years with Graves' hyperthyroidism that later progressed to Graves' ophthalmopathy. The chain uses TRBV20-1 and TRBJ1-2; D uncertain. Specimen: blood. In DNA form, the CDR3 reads TGCAGTGCTAGAGATCCCGCAGGCTGGGAGGACTATGGCTACACCTTC. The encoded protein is CSARDPAGWEDYGYTF.